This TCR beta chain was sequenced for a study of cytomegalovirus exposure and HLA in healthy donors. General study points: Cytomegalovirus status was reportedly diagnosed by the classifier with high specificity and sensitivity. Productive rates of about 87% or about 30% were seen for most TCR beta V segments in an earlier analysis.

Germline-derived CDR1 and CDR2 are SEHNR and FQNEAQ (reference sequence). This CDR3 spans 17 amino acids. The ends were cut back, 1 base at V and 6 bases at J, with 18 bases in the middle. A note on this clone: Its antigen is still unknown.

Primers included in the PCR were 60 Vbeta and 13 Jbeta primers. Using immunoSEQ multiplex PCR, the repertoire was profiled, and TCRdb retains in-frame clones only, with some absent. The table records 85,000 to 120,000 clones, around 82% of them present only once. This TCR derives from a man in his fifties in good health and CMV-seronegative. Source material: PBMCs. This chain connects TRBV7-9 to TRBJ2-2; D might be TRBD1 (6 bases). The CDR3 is CASSLDVQGYEAGELFF. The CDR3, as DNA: TGTGCCAGCAGCTTAGATGTGCAGGGGTATGAGGCCGGGGAGCTGTTTTTT.